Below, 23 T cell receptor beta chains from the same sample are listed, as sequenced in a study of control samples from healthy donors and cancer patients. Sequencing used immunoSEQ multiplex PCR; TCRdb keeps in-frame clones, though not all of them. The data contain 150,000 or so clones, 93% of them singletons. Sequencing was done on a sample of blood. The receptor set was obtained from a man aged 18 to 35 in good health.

The CDR3 nucleotides are TGCGCCAGCAGCCAGGGCCTACAGGGGATGAACACTGAAGCTTTCTTT. This sequence encodes CASSQGLQGMNTEAFF. The chain has TRBV4-3 and TRBJ1-1; TRBD1 agrees at 7 bases. CDR3 size: 16 residues. Germline V CDR1 and CDR2: LGHNA, YSLEER. With V trimmed by 3 bases and J by 0 bases, 7 bases remained unmatched.

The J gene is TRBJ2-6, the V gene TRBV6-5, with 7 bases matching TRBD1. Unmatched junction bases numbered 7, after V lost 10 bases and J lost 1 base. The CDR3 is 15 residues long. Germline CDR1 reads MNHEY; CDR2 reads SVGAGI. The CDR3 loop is CATKQGYSGANVLTF. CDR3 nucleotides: TGTGCCACGAAACAGGGGTATTCTGGGGCCAACGTCCTGACTTTC.

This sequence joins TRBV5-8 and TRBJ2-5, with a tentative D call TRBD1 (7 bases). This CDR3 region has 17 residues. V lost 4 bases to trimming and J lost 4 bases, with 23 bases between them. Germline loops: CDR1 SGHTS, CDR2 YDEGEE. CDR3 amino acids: CASSGRQGPVGGETQYF. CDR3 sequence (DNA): TGTGCCAGCAGCGGACGACAGGGACCGGTCGGGGGAGAGACCCAGTACTTC.

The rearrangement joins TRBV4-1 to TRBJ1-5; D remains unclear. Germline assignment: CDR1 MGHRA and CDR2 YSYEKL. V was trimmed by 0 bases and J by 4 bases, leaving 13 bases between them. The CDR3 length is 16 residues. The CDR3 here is CASSQEGGYGNQPQHF. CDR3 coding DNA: TGCGCCAGCAGCCAAGAAGGAGGATACGGAAATCAGCCCCAGCATTTT.

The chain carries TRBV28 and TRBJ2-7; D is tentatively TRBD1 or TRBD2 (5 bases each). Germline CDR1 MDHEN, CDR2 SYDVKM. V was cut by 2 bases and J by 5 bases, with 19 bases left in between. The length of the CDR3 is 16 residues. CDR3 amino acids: CASSLASQEWGNEQYF. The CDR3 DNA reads TGTGCCAGCAGTTTAGCGAGTCAGGAGTGGGGGAACGAGCAGTACTTC.

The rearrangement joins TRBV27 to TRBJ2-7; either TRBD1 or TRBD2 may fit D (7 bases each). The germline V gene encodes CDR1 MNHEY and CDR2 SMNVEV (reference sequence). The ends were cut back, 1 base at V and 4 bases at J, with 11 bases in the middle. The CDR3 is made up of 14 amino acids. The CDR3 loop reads CASSLYRGGYEQYF. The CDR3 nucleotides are TGTGCCAGCAGTTTATACAGGGGAGGGTACGAGCAGTACTTC.

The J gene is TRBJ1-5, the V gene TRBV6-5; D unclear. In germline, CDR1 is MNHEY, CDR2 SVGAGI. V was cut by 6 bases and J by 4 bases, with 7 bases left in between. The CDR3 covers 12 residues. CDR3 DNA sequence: TGTGCCAGCAGATCGGGGAATCAGCCCCAGCATTTT. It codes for CASRSGNQPQHF.

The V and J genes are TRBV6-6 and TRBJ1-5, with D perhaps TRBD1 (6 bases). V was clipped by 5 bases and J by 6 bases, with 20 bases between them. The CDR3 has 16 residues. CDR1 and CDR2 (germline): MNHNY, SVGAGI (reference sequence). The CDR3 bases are TGTGCCAGCAGTCTACGACAGGCCTCTAGAATTCAGCCCCAGCATTTT. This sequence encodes CASSLRQASRIQPQHF.

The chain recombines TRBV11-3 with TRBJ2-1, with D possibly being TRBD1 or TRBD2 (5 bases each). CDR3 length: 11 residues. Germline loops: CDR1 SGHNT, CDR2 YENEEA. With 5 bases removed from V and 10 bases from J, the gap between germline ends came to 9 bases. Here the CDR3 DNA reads TGTGCCAGCAGCGGGGACGTAGAGCAGTTCTTC. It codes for CASSGDVEQFF. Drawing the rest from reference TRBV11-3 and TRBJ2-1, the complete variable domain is EAGVVQSPRYKIIEKKQPVAFWCNPISGHNTLYWYLQNLGQGPELLIRYENEEAVDDSQLPKDRFSAERLKGVDSTLKIQPAELGDSAVYLCASSGDVEQFFGPGTRLTVL.

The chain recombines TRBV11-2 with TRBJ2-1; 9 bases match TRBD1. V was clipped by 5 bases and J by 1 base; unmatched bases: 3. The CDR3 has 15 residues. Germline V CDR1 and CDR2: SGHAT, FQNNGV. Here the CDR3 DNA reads TGTGCCAGCAGCCCCGGACAGGGGTCCTACAATGAGCAGTTCTTC. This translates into CASSPGQGSYNEQFF.

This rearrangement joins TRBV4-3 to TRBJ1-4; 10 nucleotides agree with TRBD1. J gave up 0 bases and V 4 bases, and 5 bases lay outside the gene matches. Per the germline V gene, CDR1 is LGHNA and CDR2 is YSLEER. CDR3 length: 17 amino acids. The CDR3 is CASSLWTGGATNEKLFF. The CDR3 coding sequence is TGCGCCAGCAGCCTCTGGACAGGGGGTGCAACTAATGAAAAACTGTTTTTT.

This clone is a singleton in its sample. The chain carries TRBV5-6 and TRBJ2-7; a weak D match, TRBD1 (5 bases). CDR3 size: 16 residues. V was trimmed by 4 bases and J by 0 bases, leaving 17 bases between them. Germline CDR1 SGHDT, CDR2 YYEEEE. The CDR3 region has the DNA TGTGCCAGCAGCCCGCGGCAGGGATTTATCTCCTACGAGCAGTACTTC. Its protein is CASSPRQGFISYEQYF.

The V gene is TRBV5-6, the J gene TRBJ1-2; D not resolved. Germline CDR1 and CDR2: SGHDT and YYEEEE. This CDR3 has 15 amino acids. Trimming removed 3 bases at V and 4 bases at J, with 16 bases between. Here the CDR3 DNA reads TGTGCCAGCAGCTCCACACCTCGGATACTCTATGGCTACACCTTC. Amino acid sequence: CASSSTPRILYGYTF.

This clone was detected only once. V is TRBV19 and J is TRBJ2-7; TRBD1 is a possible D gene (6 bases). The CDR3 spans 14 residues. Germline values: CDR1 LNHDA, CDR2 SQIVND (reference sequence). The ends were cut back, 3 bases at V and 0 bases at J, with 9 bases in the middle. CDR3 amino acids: CASSMRTDSYEQYF. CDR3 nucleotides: TGTGCCAGTAGTATGAGGACAGACTCCTACGAGCAGTACTTC.

The chain's CDR3 is CASSSRGRQPQHF. The CDR3 DNA is TGTGCCAGCAGCTCACGGGGGAGACAGCCCCAGCATTTT. The rearrangement uses TRBV7-2 and TRBJ1-5; perhaps TRBD1 as D (5 bases). Germline V gives CDR1 SGHTA, CDR2 FQGNSA. The V and J ends lost 4 bases and 7 bases respectively, with 11 bases between them. The CDR3 spans 13 residues.

The chain's CDR3 is CASSLVGAGTGELFF. The CDR3 DNA follows: TGTGCCAGCAGCCTCGTGGGGGCAGGCACCGGGGAGCTGTTTTTT. The chain couples TRBV4-2 to TRBJ2-2, with TRBD1 as a possible D gene (6 bases). The ends were cut back, 4 bases at V and 4 bases at J, with 13 bases in the middle. Germline values: CDR1 LGHNA, CDR2 YNFKEQ. The CDR3 totals 15 residues.

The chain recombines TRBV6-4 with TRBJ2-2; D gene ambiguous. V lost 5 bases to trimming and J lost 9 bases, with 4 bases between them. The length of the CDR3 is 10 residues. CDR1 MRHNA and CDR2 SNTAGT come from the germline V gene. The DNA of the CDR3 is TGTGCCAGCAGTTGGCGGGAGCTGTTTTTT. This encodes CASSWRELFF.

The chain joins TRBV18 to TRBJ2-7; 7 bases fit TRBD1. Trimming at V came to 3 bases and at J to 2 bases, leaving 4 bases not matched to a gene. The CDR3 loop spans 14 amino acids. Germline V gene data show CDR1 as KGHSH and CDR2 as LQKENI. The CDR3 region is CASSPQGVAYEQYF. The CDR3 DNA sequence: TGTGCCAGCTCACCCCAGGGGGTGGCCTACGAGCAGTACTTC.

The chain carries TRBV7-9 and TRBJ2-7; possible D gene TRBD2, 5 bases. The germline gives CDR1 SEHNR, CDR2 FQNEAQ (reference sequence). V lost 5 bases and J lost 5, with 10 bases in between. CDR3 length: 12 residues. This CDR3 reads CASSLGLDEQYF. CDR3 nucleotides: TGTGCCAGCAGCCTCGGACTTGACGAGCAGTACTTC.

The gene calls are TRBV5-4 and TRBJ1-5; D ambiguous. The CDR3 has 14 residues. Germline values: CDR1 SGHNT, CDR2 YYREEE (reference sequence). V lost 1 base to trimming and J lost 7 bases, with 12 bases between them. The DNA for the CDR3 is TGTGCCAGCAGCTTGTATGGTCTCAACCAGCCCCAGCATTTT. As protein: CASSLYGLNQPQHF. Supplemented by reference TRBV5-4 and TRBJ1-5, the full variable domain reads ETGVTQSPTHLIKTRGQQVTLRCSSQSGHNTVSWYQQALGQGPQFIFQYYREEENGRGNFPPRFSGLQFPNYSSELNVNALELDDSALYLCASSLYGLNQPQHFGDGTRLSIL.

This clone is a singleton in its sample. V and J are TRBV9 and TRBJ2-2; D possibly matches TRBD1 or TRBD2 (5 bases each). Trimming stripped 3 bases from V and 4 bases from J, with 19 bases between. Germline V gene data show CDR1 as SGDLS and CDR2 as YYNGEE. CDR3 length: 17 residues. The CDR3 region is CASSGYPRDGPTGELFF. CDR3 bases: TGTGCCAGCAGCGGATACCCCCGGGACGGTCCCACCGGGGAGCTGTTTTTT.

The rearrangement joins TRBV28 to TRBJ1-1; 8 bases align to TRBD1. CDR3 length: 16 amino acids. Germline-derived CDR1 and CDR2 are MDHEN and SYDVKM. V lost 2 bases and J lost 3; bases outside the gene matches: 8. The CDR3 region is CASSLRTGIWYTEAFF. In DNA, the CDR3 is TGTGCCAGCAGTTTAAGGACAGGGATTTGGTACACTGAAGCTTTCTTT.

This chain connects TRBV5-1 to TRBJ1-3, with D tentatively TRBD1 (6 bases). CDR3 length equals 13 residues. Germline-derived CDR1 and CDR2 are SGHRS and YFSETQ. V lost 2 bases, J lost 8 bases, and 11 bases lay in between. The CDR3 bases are TGCGCCAGCAGCTTAACAGGGATGGACACCATATATTTT. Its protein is CASSLTGMDTIYF. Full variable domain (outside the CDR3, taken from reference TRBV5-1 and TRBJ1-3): KAGVTQTPRYLIKTRGQQVTLSCSPISGHRSVSWYQQTPGQGLQFLFEYFSETQRNKGNFPGRFSGRQFSNSRSEMNVSTLELGDSALYLCASSLTGMDTIYFGEGSWLTVV.